This T cell receptor (beta chain) stems from a study of blood T cell repertoires in COVID-19. The method was immunoSEQ multiplex PCR; TCRdb's version includes in-frame clones alone and lacks a portion of them. This table holds 300,000 to 400,000 clones, approximately 90% found once. The count of this clone is one. V was clipped by 3 bases and J by 3 bases; unmatched bases: 4. Germline CDR1 and CDR2: SEHNR and FQNEAQ (reference sequence). The CDR3 extends over 15 amino acids. The J gene is TRBJ2-1, the V gene TRBV7-9; 8 nucleotides match TRBD1. This sequence originates from a woman aged 25 to 39 who had been exposed to COVID-19. Sequences were obtained from PBMCs or T cells enriched from blood (not recorded which). The CDR3 DNA reads TGTGCCAGCAGCTTCAACAGGGGGATCTACAATGAGCAGTTCTTC. As protein: CASSFNRGIYNEQFF.